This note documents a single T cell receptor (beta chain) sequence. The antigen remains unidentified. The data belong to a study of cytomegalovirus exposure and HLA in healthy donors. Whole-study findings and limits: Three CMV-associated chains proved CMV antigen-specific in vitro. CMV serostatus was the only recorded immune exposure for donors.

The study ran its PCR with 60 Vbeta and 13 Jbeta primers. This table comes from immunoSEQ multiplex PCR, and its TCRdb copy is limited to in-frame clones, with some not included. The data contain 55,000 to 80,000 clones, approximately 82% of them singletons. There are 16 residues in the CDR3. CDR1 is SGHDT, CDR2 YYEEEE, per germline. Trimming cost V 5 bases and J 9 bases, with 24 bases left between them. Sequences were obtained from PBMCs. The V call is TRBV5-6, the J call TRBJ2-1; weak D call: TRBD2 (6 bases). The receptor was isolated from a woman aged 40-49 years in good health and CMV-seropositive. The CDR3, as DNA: TGTGCCAGCAGTACAATGGTTCGCCAGGAGGGCGGTGAGCAGTTCTTC. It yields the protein CASSTMVRQEGGEQFF. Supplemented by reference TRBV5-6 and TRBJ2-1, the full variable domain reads DAGVTQSPTHLIKTRGQQVTLRCSPKSGHDTVSWYQQALGQGPQFIFQYYEEEERQRGNFPDRFSGHQFPNYSSELNVNALLLGDSALYLCASSTMVRQEGGEQFFGPGTRLTVL.